The 9 T cell receptor beta chains in this list originate from one sample, sequenced in a study of T cell responses to AZD1222 COVID-19 vaccine. Assay: immunoSEQ multiplex PCR; the TCRdb copy retains only in-frame clones and omits some. The table has more than 100,000 clones, 88% seen once. The input for sequencing was peripheral blood, taken on day 0 of AZD1222 vaccination. The receptors here all came from an adult in good health.

The chain uses TRBV11-2 and TRBJ1-2, with unresolved D. Germline CDR1 reads SGHAT; CDR2 reads FQNNGV. V gave up 6 bases and J gave up 4 bases, with 12 bases separating them. The CDR3 is 13 amino acids. The CDR3 region has the DNA TGTGCCAGCAGTCCCGGCCGGGGCTATGGCTACACCTTC. As protein: CASSPGRGYGYTF. The full variable domain, with the rest looked up from reference TRBV11-2 and TRBJ1-2, is EAGVAQSPRYKIIEKRQSVAFWCNPISGHATLYWYQQILGQGPKLLIQFQNNGVVDDSQLPKDRFSAERLKGVDSTLKIQPAKLEDSAVYLCASSPGRGYGYTFGSGTRLTVV.

The chain employs TRBV10-3 and TRBJ1-5, with TRBD1 matching 9 bases. Germline trimming cut 10 bases from V and 4 bases from J; bases unmatched to any gene: 2. Germline CDR1 is ENHRY and CDR2 is SYGVKD. The CDR3 has 12 amino acids. CDR3 amino acids: CATGTGNQPQHF. Written as DNA, the CDR3 is TGTGCCACCGGGACAGGGAATCAGCCCCAGCATTTT.

A single count supports this clone. A read error may account for a junction end that differs from germline. The rearrangement uses TRBV6-5 and TRBJ1-2; the D gene is possibly TRBD1 (6 bases). CDR1 is MNHEY and CDR2 is SVGAGI in the germline V gene. CDR3 length: 11 residues. CDR3 residues: CASLQGRIIAF. In DNA form, the CDR3 reads TGTGCCAGCCTCCAGGGGCGGATAATCGCCTTC.

The count of this clone is one. The chain links TRBV6-5 to TRBJ2-5, with D unresolved. Germline CDR1 and CDR2: MNHEY and SVGAGI. This CDR3 is 12 amino acids long. V lost 5 bases and J lost 7, with 11 bases in between. Here the CDR3 DNA reads TGTGCCAGCAGTCCCCGCCCGGCGACCCAGTACTTC. Amino acid sequence: CASSPRPATQYF.

V is TRBV6-4 and J is TRBJ1-5; 7 positions agree with TRBD1. Trimming at V came to 8 bases and at J to 5 bases, leaving 6 bases not matched to a gene. The CDR3 spans 13 residues. CDR1 is MRHNA and CDR2 is SNTAGT in the germline V gene. CDR3 in amino acids: CASPGGIDQPQHF. In DNA form, the CDR3 reads TGTGCCAGCCCAGGGGGGATCGATCAGCCCCAGCATTTT.

J is TRBJ2-7 and V is TRBV6-2 or TRBV6-3, with 8 bases aligning to TRBD1. The CDR3 length is 15 residues. With 3 bases clipped from V and 3 bases from J, the junction kept 7 bases outside the gene matches. The germline gives CDR1 MNHEY, CDR2 SVGEGT. CDR3 amino acids: CASSYAGTGRYEQYF. CDR3 sequence (DNA): TGTGCCAGCAGTTATGCCGGGACAGGTCGCTACGAGCAGTACTTC.

In this sample, this clone turned up once. The chain is built from TRBV5-1 and TRBJ2-7, with no clear D. V was shortened by 2 bases and J by 4 bases, with 13 bases between the two germline ends. Germline V gene lookup returns CDR1 SGHRS and CDR2 YFSETQ. This CDR3 comprises 14 residues. This CDR3 reads CASSLTVGDYEQYF. CDR3 nucleotide sequence: TGCGCCAGCAGCTTAACGGTTGGGGATTACGAGCAGTACTTC.

The chain combines TRBV4-3 with TRBJ1-1; D uncertain. V was shortened by 3 bases and J by 1 base, with 9 bases between the two germline ends. Germline-derived CDR1 and CDR2 are LGHNA and YSLEER. The CDR3 contains 14 residues. DNA for the CDR3: TGCGCCAGCAGCCATCAGCAGGAGAACACTGAAGCTTTCTTT. This codes for CASSHQQENTEAFF.

The rearrangement joins TRBV6-5 to TRBJ1-5; D might be TRBD1 (6 bases). The germline V and J ends were trimmed by 2 bases and 6 bases, with 11 bases remaining between them. The CDR3 runs 14 residues. The germline V gene has CDR1 MNHEY and CDR2 SVGAGI. The CDR3 reads CASSYGAGAQPQHF. CDR3 bases: TGTGCCAGCAGTTACGGGGCAGGGGCTCAGCCCCAGCATTTT.